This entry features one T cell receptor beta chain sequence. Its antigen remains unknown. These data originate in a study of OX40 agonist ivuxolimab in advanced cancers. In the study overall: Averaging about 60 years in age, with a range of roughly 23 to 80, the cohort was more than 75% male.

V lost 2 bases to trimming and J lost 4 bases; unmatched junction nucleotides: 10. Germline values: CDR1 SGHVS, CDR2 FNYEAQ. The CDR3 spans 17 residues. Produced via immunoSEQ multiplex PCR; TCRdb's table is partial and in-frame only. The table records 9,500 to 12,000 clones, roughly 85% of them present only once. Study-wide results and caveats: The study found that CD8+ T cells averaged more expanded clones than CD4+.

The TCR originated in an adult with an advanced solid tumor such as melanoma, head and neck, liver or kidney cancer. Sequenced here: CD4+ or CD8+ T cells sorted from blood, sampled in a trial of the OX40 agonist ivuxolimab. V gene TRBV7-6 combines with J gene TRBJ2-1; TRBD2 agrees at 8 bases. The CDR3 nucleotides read TGTGCCAGCAGCTTAAAGGCGGGAGGAACTTTGTACAATGAGCAGTTCTTC. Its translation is CASSLKAGGTLYNEQFF.